A selection of T cell receptor beta chains follows, all from one sample in a study of blood T cell repertoires in COVID-19. Data came from immunoSEQ multiplex PCR; TCRdb stores just in-frame clones and leaves some out. The data show around 330,000 clones, with approximately 88% seen just once and 4.5% to 6.5% held by the top ten. Sequenced material: PBMCs or T cells enriched from blood (not recorded which). Every receptor here comes from a man in his sixties who had recovered from COVID-19. CDR3s include the opening cysteine and the closing phenylalanine or tryptophan. A D gene is named only where the DNA matches it firmly. Clone size is not always given. Where it is, it says once, few, many or a class for expanded clones.

j_gene: TRBJ1-3; abundance: NA; v_gene: TRBV7-9; d_gene: NA; CDR3aa: CASSLDGGNTIYF; CDR3nt: TGTGCCAGCAGCTTAGACGGAGGGAACACCATATATTTT
j_gene: TRBJ1-1; abundance: NA; v_gene: TRBV7-3; d_gene: TRBD1; CDR3aa: CASSLTHEDRGQAFF; CDR3nt: TGTGCCAGCAGCTTAACGCATGAGGACAGGGGACAAGCTTTCTTT
j_gene: TRBJ2-2; abundance: NA; v_gene: TRBV7-8; d_gene: NA; CDR3aa: CASKGQGGLNTGELFF; CDR3nt: TGTGCCAGCAAGGGGCAGGGAGGCTTGAACACCGGGGAGCTGTTTTTT
j_gene: TRBJ1-5; abundance: NA; v_gene: TRBV20-1; d_gene: TRBD1; CDR3aa: CSRQGMGPQHF; CDR3nt: TGCAGCCGACAGGGAATGGGACCCCAGCATTTT
j_gene: TRBJ1-2; abundance: NA; v_gene: TRBV3-1/TRBV3-2; d_gene: NA; CDR3aa: CASSHQGISYGYTF; CDR3nt: TGTGCCAGCAGTCATCAGGGTATTTCCTATGGCTACACCTTC
j_gene: TRBJ2-1; abundance: NA; v_gene: TRBV7-3; d_gene: TRBD2; CDR3aa: CASSLASGSNEQFF; CDR3nt: TGTGCCAGCAGCTTAGCTAGCGGGAGTAATGAGCAGTTCTTC
j_gene: TRBJ1-5; abundance: NA; v_gene: TRBV18; d_gene: TRBD1; CDR3aa: CASSPGTGFEAQHF; CDR3nt: TGTGCCAGCTCACCTGGGACAGGGTTTGAAGCCCAGCATTTT
j_gene: TRBJ2-4; abundance: NA; v_gene: TRBV6-5; d_gene: TRBD1; CDR3aa: CASRTGGLAKNIQYF; CDR3nt: TGTGCCAGTCGGACAGGGGGACTAGCCAAAAACATTCAGTACTTC
j_gene: TRBJ2-1; abundance: NA; v_gene: TRBV11-2; d_gene: TRBD1; CDR3aa: CASSPAGTGSVGQFF; CDR3nt: TGTGCCAGCAGCCCCGCCGGGACAGGCTCGGTGGGGCAGTTCTTC
j_gene: TRBJ2-3; abundance: NA; v_gene: TRBV9; d_gene: TRBD2; CDR3aa: CASSALAGVGDTQYF; CDR3nt: TGTGCCAGCAGCGCATTAGCGGGAGTGGGTGATACGCAGTATTTT
j_gene: TRBJ1-5; abundance: few; v_gene: TRBV5-1; d_gene: NA; CDR3aa: CASSLGGETQPQHF; CDR3nt: TGCGCCAGCAGCTTGGGCGGGGAGACCCAGCCCCAGCATTTT
j_gene: TRBJ2-5; abundance: once; v_gene: TRBV4-1; d_gene: TRBD2; CDR3aa: CASSQGLAAQETQYF; CDR3nt: TGCGCCAGCAGCCAGGGACTAGCGGCCCAAGAGACCCAGTACTTC
j_gene: TRBJ1-1; abundance: NA; v_gene: TRBV3-1/TRBV3-2; d_gene: NA; CDR3aa: CASSKRTGNTEAFF; CDR3nt: TGTGCCAGCAGCAAAAGAACGGGGAACACTGAAGCTTTCTTT
j_gene: TRBJ1-4; abundance: NA; v_gene: TRBV19; d_gene: TRBD1; CDR3aa: CASSQPGTGFGKLFF; CDR3nt: TGTGCCAGTAGTCAACCCGGGACAGGCTTCGGGAAACTGTTTTTT
j_gene: TRBJ1-3; abundance: NA; v_gene: TRBV5-1; d_gene: NA; CDR3aa: CASSLYGGDSGNTIYF; CDR3nt: TGCGCCAGCAGCTTGTACGGCGGAGACTCTGGAAACACCATATATTTT
j_gene: TRBJ2-3; abundance: NA; v_gene: TRBV19; d_gene: NA; CDR3aa: CASSFYRASTDTQYF; CDR3nt: TGTGCCAGTAGTTTCTACAGGGCTAGCACAGATACGCAGTATTTT
j_gene: TRBJ2-1; abundance: few; v_gene: TRBV3-1/TRBV3-2; d_gene: TRBD2; CDR3aa: CASRAASGNLNEQFF; CDR3nt: TGTGCCAGCAGAGCGGCTAGCGGGAATCTCAATGAGCAGTTCTTC
j_gene: TRBJ2-7; abundance: NA; v_gene: TRBV5-6; d_gene: TRBD1; CDR3aa: CASSLFFSGQGPSYF; CDR3nt: TGTGCCAGCAGCTTGTTTTTCTCGGGACAGGGACCCTCGTACTTC
j_gene: TRBJ2-3; abundance: NA; v_gene: TRBV5-4; d_gene: TRBD2; CDR3aa: CASSLGLADTDTQYF; CDR3nt: TGTGCCAGCAGCTTGGGACTAGCGGACACAGATACGCAGTATTTT
j_gene: TRBJ2-1; abundance: once; v_gene: TRBV7-9; d_gene: NA; CDR3aa: CASSPGLSSYNEQFF; CDR3nt: TGTGCCAGCAGCCCGGGACTTAGCTCCTACAATGAGCAGTTCTTC
j_gene: TRBJ2-3; abundance: NA; v_gene: TRBV11-2; d_gene: NA; CDR3aa: CASSREVSTDTQYF; CDR3nt: TGTGCCAGCAGCAGGGAGGTTAGCACAGATACGCAGTATTTT
j_gene: TRBJ2-1; abundance: NA; v_gene: TRBV4-3; d_gene: NA; CDR3aa: CASSQGLQGGTYNEQFF; CDR3nt: TGCGCCAGCAGCCAGGGCCTCCAGGGGGGAACCTACAATGAGCAGTTCTTC
j_gene: TRBJ2-5; abundance: NA; v_gene: TRBV7-3; d_gene: NA; CDR3aa: CASSPVATYETQYF; CDR3nt: TGTGCCAGCAGCCCGGTAGCTACATATGAGACCCAGTACTTC